The rows below give T cell receptor beta chains drawn from one sample of a study of T-cell reconstitution after alpha-beta-depleted transplantation in children. TCRdb recomputed calls from the PCR reads with MiXCR, one row per CDR3 protein. The sample carries about 610,000 distinct CDR3 sequences, roughly a tenth recorded once. The sample was PBMCs from the stem cell graft donor, taken from the stem cell graft. The receptors stem from a human donor who donated a stem cell graft to a child with acute myeloid leukemia. CDR3s include the opening cysteine and the closing phenylalanine or tryptophan. A D gene is named only where the DNA matches it firmly. The size of a clone is reported for some rows only, either as once, few or many, or as a class for expanded clones.

>many|TRBD2|TRBV15|TRBJ2-1
TGTGCCACCAGCGGAGGACTAGCGGGATACAATGAGCAGTTCTTC
CATSGGLAGYNEQFF
>-|-|TRBV15|TRBJ2-1
TGTGCCACCCAGGGGGGGACTGGGAGCTCCTACAATGAGCAGTTCTTC
CATQGGTGSSYNEQFF
>-|-|TRBV6-2/TRBV6-3|TRBJ1-2
TGTGCCAGCAGTTACTCTTCGGGTTTTGGCGGCTACACCTTC
CASSYSSGFGGYTF
>-|-|TRBV5-1|TRBJ2-7
TGCGCCAGCAGCTTGGGGTCCGCTAGCGAGTCATACGAGCAGTACTTC
CASSLGSASESYEQYF
>few|-|TRBV3-1|TRBJ1-1
TGTGCCAGCAGCCCGCGGGCACGGATCATGAACACTGAAGCTTTCTTT
CASSPRARIMNTEAFF
>many|-|TRBV6-2/TRBV6-3|TRBJ2-1
TGTGCCAGCAGCCCGGGGCGTCAGTACAATGAGCAGTTCTTC
CASSPGRQYNEQFF
>-|TRBD2|TRBV3-1|TRBJ2-3
TGTGCCAGCAGCCAAGTTAACGGGAGGGCCGGGATAGATACGCAGTATTTT
CASSQVNGRAGIDTQYF
>few|-|TRBV9|TRBJ2-1
TGTGCCAGCAGCCTCGAAATAAGGACATCGGGTGGTGAGCAGTTCTTC
CASSLEIRTSGGEQFF
>-|-|TRBV7-9|TRBJ2-1
TGTGCCAGCAGCTCCCCCACCGGGGGAGTCCAGGGGAATGAGCAGTTCTTC
CASSSPTGGVQGNEQFF
>few|-|TRBV7-9|TRBJ2-7
TGTGCCAGCAGCTTCTCCTCGGACGGACCCTACGAGCAGTACTTC
CASSFSSDGPYEQYF
>-|-|TRBV10-3|TRBJ2-1
TGTGCCATCAGACCTAGGGGGGAAGACAATGAGCAGTTCTTC
CAIRPRGEDNEQFF
>-|TRBD2|TRBV11-1|TRBJ2-1
TGTGCCAGCAGCTTACAACTAGCGGGAGCCTACAATGAGCAGTTCTTC
CASSLQLAGAYNEQFF
>-|-|TRBV7-9|TRBJ2-7
TGTGCCAGCAGCCAAACAGGCAGCCCGAGCTCCTACGAGCAGTACTTC
CASSQTGSPSSYEQYF
>few|TRBD2|TRBV24-1|TRBJ2-7
TGTGCCACCAGTGATTCCTCAGGGCGGGGGTACTACGAGCAGTACTTC
CATSDSSGRGYYEQYF
>-|-|TRBV2|TRBJ2-1
TGTGCCAGCAGTGAGGGTCGGGGTGAGCAGTTCTTC
CASSEGRGEQFF
>-|TRBD2|TRBV4-2|TRBJ2-1
TGTGCCAGCAGCCAGACTAGCGTTGAGCAGTTCTTC
CASSQTSVEQFF
>few|-|TRBV5-1|TRBJ2-5
TGCGCCAGCAGCTACCTCGGGCAGGAGCAAGAGACCCAGTACTTC
CASSYLGQEQETQYF
>few|-|TRBV12-3/TRBV12-4|TRBJ1-3
TGTGCCAGCAGAAAGACAGGCTTCTCTGGAAACACCATATATTTT
CASRKTGFSGNTIYF
>many|-|TRBV6-1|TRBJ1-1
TGTGCCAGCAGTGATTTCGCAGGGACGGGCCGTGAAGCTTTCTTT
CASSDFAGTGREAFF
>many|-|TRBV28|TRBJ2-3
TGTGCCAGCAGCACGGTCAGCCCAGATACGCAGTATTTT
CASSTVSPDTQYF
>few|-|TRBV4-3|TRBJ1-3
TGCGCCAGCAGCCAAGTCGGAGGGACTGGAAACACCATATATTTT
CASSQVGGTGNTIYF
>-|TRBD1|TRBV27|TRBJ2-1
TGTGCCAGCAGTACGCCACCGGGACAGGGCGTAGGCGGTGAGCAGTTCTTC
CASSTPPGQGVGGEQFF
>-|TRBD2|TRBV5-5|TRBJ2-7
TGTGCCAGCAGCTTGGAGGGGACTAGCGGGACACTCTACGAGCAGTACTTC
CASSLEGTSGTLYEQYF
>few|TRBD2|TRBV29-1|TRBJ2-1
TGCAGCGCCTGGACTAGCGGGACCAACTTTGGTGAGGGTGAGCAGTTCTTC
CSAWTSGTNFGEGEQFF
>-|TRBD1|TRBV29-1|TRBJ2-5
TGCAGCGCGGACCCCCGACAGGGGGAGACCCAGTACTTC
CSADPRQGETQYF
>-|-|TRBV7-9|TRBJ2-1
TGTGCCAGCAGCTGGGCTATCGACAATGAGCAGTTCTTC
CASSWAIDNEQFF
>many|TRBD2|TRBV6-1|TRBJ2-5
TGTGCCAGCAAGAGTCTCCGGCTAGCGGGAGTATTGGAGACCCAGTACTTC
CASKSLRLAGVLETQYF
>-|-|TRBV5-1|TRBJ1-1
TGCGCCAGCAGTGGGGCAAATCACCGGAACACTGAAGCTTTCTTT
CASSGANHRNTEAFF
>few|-|TRBV28|TRBJ1-6
TGTGCCAGCAGTGTACAGCTGGGTGGTAATTCACCCCTCCACTTT
CASSVQLGGNSPLHF
>-|-|TRBV29-1|TRBJ2-1
TGCAGCGTTGAAAGGGGCAGGGGAGGTGAGCAGTTCTTC
CSVERGRGGEQFF
>few|TRBD2|TRBV10-3|TRBJ2-3
TGTGCCATCAGTGCCCGGGGGGAAACAGATACGCAGTATTTT
CAISARGETDTQYF
>few|-|TRBV29-1|TRBJ2-2
TGCAGCGTTGAAGGACAGCCTGTCGGGGAGCTGTTTTTT
CSVEGQPVGELFF
>-|TRBD1|TRBV4-3|TRBJ1-2
TGCGCCAGCAGCCAAGATCTCTGGGCAGGGGGTGGCTACACCTTC
CASSQDLWAGGGYTF
>-|-|TRBV28|TRBJ2-7
TGTGCCAGCAGTTGCCAATTGGTCAGGGGGAGCGGGAGAGTAGGCGAGCAGTACTTC
CASSCQLVRGSGRVGEQYF
>-|-|TRBV6-1|TRBJ2-1
TGTGCCAGCAGTGATTCTGGTAATGAGCAGTTCTTC
CASSDSGNEQFF
>many|-|TRBV18|TRBJ2-1
TGTGCCAGCTCACCACAAGTTCGTGAGCAGTTCTTC
CASSPQVREQFF
>-|TRBD2|TRBV24-1|TRBJ2-1
TGTGCCACCAGTGACCCAAGGACTAGCGGGAGGGCAGGAGAGCAGTTCTTC
CATSDPRTSGRAGEQFF
>-|-|TRBV7-3|TRBJ2-1
TGTGCCAGCAGCCCCACGGACCGGAACAATGAGCAGTTCTTC
CASSPTDRNNEQFF
>-|-|TRBV11-2|TRBJ1-1
TGTGCCACCGCACGGCCTGAAGCTTTCTTT
CATARPEAFF
>-|-|TRBV7-9|TRBJ1-5
TGTGCCAGCAGAGGGGGGGTAGGGCAGCCCCAGCATTTT
CASRGGVGQPQHF
>few|TRBD1|TRBV27|TRBJ2-4
TGTGCCAGCAGTTTGGATGGGACAGCAAACATTCAGTACTTC
CASSLDGTANIQYF
>-|-|TRBV2|TRBJ2-7
TGTGCCAGCAGTGATTCCAGTGGCGGCGAGCAGTACTTC
CASSDSSGGEQYF
>-|-|TRBV4-3|TRBJ2-1
TGCGCCAGCAGCCAAGATGGACGAGGGGGTAATGAGCAGTTCTTC
CASSQDGRGGNEQFF
>few|-|TRBV29-1|TRBJ2-5
TGCAGCGTTGCCCCTCCCGTTACCGAAGAGACCCAGTACTTC
CSVAPPVTEETQYF
>-|-|TRBV9|TRBJ2-7
TGTGCCAGCAGCGCGGGCGGCCCCTCCTACGAGCAGTACTTC
CASSAGGPSYEQYF
>few|TRBD1|TRBV5-4|TRBJ2-1
TGTGCCAGCAGCTTGACTATGGGACAGGGCGAGAATGAGCAGTTCTTC
CASSLTMGQGENEQFF
>-|-|TRBV10-3|TRBJ2-5
TGTGCCATCAACGGGACCAGTGTGGAGACCCAGTACTTC
CAINGTSVETQYF
>-|-|TRBV6-1|TRBJ2-7
TGTGCCAGCACCCAAGGCGGTAGGGGGAGAAAGGACGAGCAGTACTTC
CASTQGGRGRKDEQYF